This is a list of T cell receptor beta chains from one sample in a study of blood T cell repertoires in COVID-19. Sequencing was performed with immunoSEQ multiplex PCR; in TCRdb, only in-frame clones are kept and a portion is missing. Here the sample spans roughly 110,000 clones, 71% being singletons. Sequencing was carried out using peripheral blood. The source is a human donor with acute or convalescent COVID-19. The donor label of this sample is uncertain. Each CDR3 is given with its conserved first and last residue. The D gene is left open where the match is weak. Clone sizes are given selectively: once, few, many, or a class where the clone is expanded.

v_gene: TRBV14; d_gene: -; abundance: -; j_gene: TRBJ2-6; CDR3nt: TGTGCCAGCAGCCCCTTTAACTCTGGGGCCAACGTCCTGACTTTC; CDR3aa: CASSPFNSGANVLTF
v_gene: TRBV6-1; d_gene: -; abundance: -; j_gene: TRBJ1-6; CDR3nt: TGTGCCAGCAGTGAAGCGGGGGGTCGGCGTGGTAATTCACCCCTCCACTTT; CDR3aa: CASSEAGGRRGNSPLHF
v_gene: TRBV5-1; d_gene: -; abundance: -; j_gene: TRBJ2-3; CDR3nt: TGCGCCAGCAGCTTGGCCCCAGGAATCATAACAGATACGCAGTATTTT; CDR3aa: CASSLAPGIITDTQYF
v_gene: TRBV6-4; d_gene: -; abundance: -; j_gene: TRBJ1-5; CDR3nt: TGTGCCAGCAGTGACTTCCAGTCCCTCAATCAGCCCCAGCATTTT; CDR3aa: CASSDFQSLNQPQHF
v_gene: TRBV28; d_gene: -; abundance: -; j_gene: TRBJ1-1; CDR3nt: TGTGCCAGCCGCTCGGGGGGTAACACTGAAGCTTTCTTT; CDR3aa: CASRSGGNTEAFF
v_gene: TRBV11-2; d_gene: -; abundance: -; j_gene: TRBJ2-7; CDR3nt: TGTGCCAGCAGCCAACAGGGCGAGCAGTACTTC; CDR3aa: CASSQQGEQYF
v_gene: TRBV6-6; d_gene: TRBD1; abundance: -; j_gene: TRBJ2-3; CDR3nt: TGTGCCAGCAGAATAACAGGGGGTTGGACAGATACGCAGTATTTT; CDR3aa: CASRITGGWTDTQYF
v_gene: TRBV9; d_gene: -; abundance: -; j_gene: TRBJ1-6; CDR3nt: TGTGCCAGCAGCGTAGCTGGGAGGGATTCACCCCTCCACTTT; CDR3aa: CASSVAGRDSPLHF
v_gene: TRBV18; d_gene: -; abundance: -; j_gene: TRBJ1-3; CDR3nt: TGTGCCAGCTCTCAGGTGGAGGTCATCTCTGGAAACACCATATATTTT; CDR3aa: CASSQVEVISGNTIYF
v_gene: TRBV15; d_gene: -; abundance: -; j_gene: TRBJ1-3; CDR3nt: TGTGCCACTAGTCGGGAATCTGGAAACACCATATATTTT; CDR3aa: CATSRESGNTIYF
v_gene: TRBV7-9; d_gene: -; abundance: -; j_gene: TRBJ2-1; CDR3nt: TGTGCCAGCAGCGCCATGATATCCCGAAAAATTGAGGTGAATGAGCAGTTCTTC; CDR3aa: CASSAMISRKIEVNEQFF
v_gene: TRBV5-1; d_gene: TRBD1; abundance: -; j_gene: TRBJ2-5; CDR3nt: TGCGCCAGCAGCAGCGAGTTGGGACAGGGGGACGGGAAGACCCAGTACTTC; CDR3aa: CASSSELGQGDGKTQYF
v_gene: TRBV7-6; d_gene: TRBD1; abundance: once; j_gene: TRBJ2-1; CDR3nt: TGTGCCAGCAGCTCCGGGACAGGGTCAGGAACCTACAATGAGCAGTTCTTC; CDR3aa: CASSSGTGSGTYNEQFF
v_gene: TRBV19; d_gene: TRBD1; abundance: -; j_gene: TRBJ1-1; CDR3nt: TGTGCCAGTAGTACGACAGGGTTGGTCACTGAAGCTTTCTTT; CDR3aa: CASSTTGLVTEAFF